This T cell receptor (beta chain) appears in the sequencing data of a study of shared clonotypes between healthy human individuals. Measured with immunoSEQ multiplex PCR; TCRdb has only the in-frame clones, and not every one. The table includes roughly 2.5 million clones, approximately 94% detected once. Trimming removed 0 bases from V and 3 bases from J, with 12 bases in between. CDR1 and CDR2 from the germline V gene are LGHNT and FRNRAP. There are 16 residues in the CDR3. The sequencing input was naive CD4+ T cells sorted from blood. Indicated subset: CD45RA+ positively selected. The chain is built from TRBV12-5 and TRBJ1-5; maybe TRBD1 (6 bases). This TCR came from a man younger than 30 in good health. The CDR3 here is CASGLVSDSLNQPQHF. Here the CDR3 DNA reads TGTGCTAGTGGTTTGGTATCGGACAGCCTCAATCAGCCCCAGCATTTT.